This record concerns one T cell receptor (beta chain) sequence. The entry originates in a study of cytomegalovirus exposure and HLA in healthy donors. Study details: A prior analysis found about 120 million unique TCR beta sequences from approximately 190 million T cells. In an early release, HLA-typed donors contributed tens of millions of unique TCR sequences.

PCR amplification relied on 60 Vbeta primers (plus 13 Jbeta primers). The data were produced by immunoSEQ multiplex PCR, yet TCRdb's version contains in-frame clones alone and is incomplete. Seen here are 76,000 or so clones, 73% observed once, and the top ten hold roughly 15%. From germline, CDR1 is MDHEN and CDR2 SYDVKM. The CDR3 is 12 amino acids. Trimming took 8 bases from V and 5 from J, leaving 12 bases between them. This sequence was found in a woman in her thirties or forties in good health and CMV-seropositive. The V and J genes are TRBV28 and TRBJ1-2; D uncertain. The sample was PBMCs. The CDR3 here is CASAEGEYGYTF. DNA of the CDR3: TGTGCCAGCGCAGAAGGAGAATATGGCTACACCTTC.